A selection of T cell receptor beta chains follows, all from one sample in a study of control samples from healthy donors and cancer patients. Sequencing was performed with immunoSEQ multiplex PCR; in TCRdb, only in-frame clones are kept and a portion is missing. The data contain about 130,000 clones, around 94% of them seen just once; the ten biggest clones take up 14%. The sample consisted of PBMCs. These receptor sequences come from a man aged 55 to 70 with colorectal cancer. Each CDR3 is given with its conserved first and last residue. A D gene is named only where the DNA matches it firmly. Only part of the rows carry a size: once, few, many, or a class if the clone is expanded.

cdr3_length j_call clone_size v_call d_call cdr3_nt cdr3_aa
11 TRBJ1-5 NA TRBV28 NA TGTGCCAGCAGGGGCAATCAGCCCCAGCATTTT CASRGNQPQHF
16 TRBJ1-5 NA TRBV3-1/TRBV3-2 NA TGTGCCAGCAGCCAAGATCAGCTGGCACCAAATCAGCCCCAGCATTTT CASSQDQLAPNQPQHF
13 TRBJ1-5 NA TRBV19 NA TGTGCCAGTAGTATTGACGGGAGTCAGCCCCAGCATTTT CASSIDGSQPQHF
12 TRBJ2-7 NA TRBV10-3 NA TGTGCCATCAGTGAGAATAACTACGAGCAGTACTTC CAISENNYEQYF
13 TRBJ2-5 NA TRBV24-1 NA TGTGCCACCAGAGGAGCGGTGCAAGAGACCCAGTACTTC CATRGAVQETQYF
17 TRBJ1-2 NA TRBV6-1 TRBD1 TGTGCCGGCAGTGAACAAGGGACAGGGGTGACTAACTATGGCTACACCTTC CAGSEQGTGVTNYGYTF
14 TRBJ1-2 NA TRBV11-3 NA TGTGCCAGCAGCCAGCCCCCCTGGGGCTATGGCTACACCTTC CASSQPPWGYGYTF
15 TRBJ1-1 NA TRBV29-1 NA TGCAGCGTTGAAGAAATCGGGGCTTTGAACACTGAAGCTTTCTTT CSVEEIGALNTEAFF
14 TRBJ1-2 NA TRBV19 TRBD1 TGTGCCAGTAGTCCCGACAGGGGAGACTATGGCTACACCTTC CASSPDRGDYGYTF
15 TRBJ2-1 NA TRBV5-1 NA TGCGCCAGCAGCACTACAGTGGCGTCTTACAATGAGCAGTTCTTC CASSTTVASYNEQFF
13 TRBJ1-2 NA TRBV2 TRBD1 TGTGCCAGCAGCACTGACAGGGGAGATGGCTACACCTTC CASSTDRGDGYTF
15 TRBJ2-1 NA TRBV7-9 TRBD1 TGTGCCAGCAGCTTTAGAGGGGGCACCTACAATGAGCAGTTCTTC CASSFRGGTYNEQFF
14 TRBJ1-5 NA TRBV6-5 TRBD1 TGTGCCAGCACCCCGAGAGGGGGCCGACAGCCCCAGCATTTT CASTPRGGRQPQHF
12 TRBJ1-2 NA TRBV11-2 NA TGTGCCAGCAGCTTAGTCCGGAGTGGCTACACCTTC CASSLVRSGYTF
14 TRBJ2-7 NA TRBV29-1 TRBD1 TGCAGCGTTTCCCGGGACAGGGGGCCCTACGAGCAGTACTTC CSVSRDRGPYEQYF
16 TRBJ2-5 NA TRBV11-2 TRBD2 TGTGCCAGCAGCCCGCGGACTAGCGGGGTCCAAGAGACCCAGTACTTC CASSPRTSGVQETQYF
13 TRBJ1-5 NA TRBV30 NA TGTGCCTGGAGTATGACAGACGGGCAGCCCCAGCATTTT CAWSMTDGQPQHF
15 TRBJ1-2 few TRBV5-4 TRBD1 TGTGCCAGCAGCGCGGATTTGGGACAGGGGAAGGGCTACACCTTC CASSADLGQGKGYTF
19 TRBJ2-3 NA TRBV4-1 TRBD2 TGCGCCAGCAGCCAAGATCAAGTAGCGGGGGGGCAGTATGCAGATACGCAGTATTTT CASSQDQVAGGQYADTQYF
16 TRBJ1-5 NA TRBV5-6 NA TGTGCCAGCAGCTTGGGGGCACTGAGCAGCAATCAGCCCCAGCATTTT CASSLGALSSNQPQHF
15 TRBJ2-2 NA TRBV27 NA TGTGCCACCTCTATCACCCCAACGGTCACCGGGGAGCTGTTTTTT CATSITPTVTGELFF
19 TRBJ1-5 few TRBV4-2 TRBD1 TGTGCCAGCAGCCAAGATGGATTCCAGGGACAGGGTAGCAATCAGCCCCAGCATTTT CASSQDGFQGQGSNQPQHF
14 TRBJ2-5 once TRBV5-1 NA TGCGCCAGCAGCTTGGGAGATTACCAAGAGACCCAGTACTTC CASSLGDYQETQYF
15 TRBJ1-4 NA TRBV6-5 TRBD1 TGTGCCAGCAGTACAACAGGGGGTACTAATGAAAAACTGTTTTTT CASSTTGGTNEKLFF
15 TRBJ2-5 NA TRBV6-5 NA TGTGCCAGCAGTTACACCGGACCGCTCGCGGAGACCCAGTACTTC CASSYTGPLAETQYF
13 TRBJ2-7 NA TRBV11-1 NA TGTGCCAGCAGCGGTGGGACCCGATACGAGCAGTACTTC CASSGGTRYEQYF
16 TRBJ2-7 NA TRBV7-9 TRBD2 TGTGCCAGCAGCTTAGTTAGGGGGAGCGGGAGCTACGAGCAGTACTTC CASSLVRGSGSYEQYF
19 TRBJ2-2 once TRBV4-3 TRBD1 TGCGCCAGCAGCCAAGATGATGTGGCCCTGACAGGGGTTGGCGGGGAGCTGTTTTTT CASSQDDVALTGVGGELFF
15 TRBJ1-5 once TRBV7-2 NA TGTGCCAGCAGCTTAGGGGGGTTGAGCAATCAGCCCCAGCATTTT CASSLGGLSNQPQHF
16 TRBJ2-3 NA TRBV19 TRBD2 TGTGCCAGTAGTTCGGGGACTAACCCTAGCACAGATACGCAGTATTTT CASSSGTNPSTDTQYF
17 TRBJ2-1 once TRBV4-1 TRBD2 TGCGCCAGCAGCCAAGAAGGGGTGCTAGCGGGGGGGAGGAAGCAGTTCTTC CASSQEGVLAGGRKQFF
13 TRBJ1-2 NA TRBV4-3 NA TGCGCCAGCAGCCAAGAGTTGAATCATGGCTACACCTTC CASSQELNHGYTF
13 TRBJ2-5 NA TRBV6-5 TRBD1 TGTGCCAGCAGTATGACAGGGCGAGAGACCCAGTACTTC CASSMTGRETQYF
12 TRBJ2-7 NA TRBV4-1 NA TGCGCCAGCAGTCGGGGGTCCTACGAGCAGTACTTC CASSRGSYEQYF
15 TRBJ2-2 NA TRBV19 NA TGTGCCAGTAGTATGTGGGGGCTTGACACCGGGGAGCTGTTTTTT CASSMWGLDTGELFF
16 TRBJ1-1 NA TRBV28 NA TGTGCCAGCAGGATACACCCCCGAGGGATCAACACTGAAGCTTTCTTT CASRIHPRGINTEAFF
13 TRBJ2-3 NA TRBV12-3/TRBV12-4 NA TGTGCCAGCAGTCCCCAGCGCACAGATACGCAGTATTTT CASSPQRTDTQYF
14 TRBJ2-5 NA TRBV5-1 TRBD2 TGCGCCAGCTGCCCTAGCGGGGTCCAAGAGACCCAGTACTTC CASCPSGVQETQYF
12 TRBJ2-1 NA TRBV12-3/TRBV12-4 NA TGTGCCAGCAGGCCCGGGCACAATGAGCAGTTCTTC CASRPGHNEQFF
12 TRBJ2-3 NA TRBV9 NA TGTGCCAGCAGCGTAGCTGGGGATACGCAGTATTTT CASSVAGDTQYF
16 TRBJ1-6 NA TRBV7-9 NA TGTGCCAGCAGGCTAGACGGGGGTACACTTAATTCACCCCTCCACTTT CASRLDGGTLNSPLHF
11 TRBJ2-7 NA TRBV10-1 TRBD1 TGCGCCAGCACCACCGGGACAGGGGAGGACTTC CASTTGTGEDF
13 TRBJ1-5 NA TRBV19 NA TGTGCCAGTAGTATAAGGGACAATCAGCCCCAGCATTTT CASSIRDNQPQHF
19 TRBJ1-3 NA TRBV5-1 NA TGCGCCAGCAGCTTGGAGGGGGATGGAGGGCTGCGCTCTGGAAACACCATATATTTT CASSLEGDGGLRSGNTIYF
13 TRBJ2-7 NA TRBV7-8 NA TGTGCCAGCAGCTTACGAGGGACCCACGAGCAGTACTTC CASSLRGTHEQYF
17 TRBJ1-5 NA TRBV7-2 NA TGTGCCAGCAGCCCTTTTTTAGCGGGGGGGAACAATCAGCCCCAGCATTTT CASSPFLAGGNNQPQHF
15 TRBJ2-3 NA TRBV7-9 TRBD2 TGTGCCAGCAGCTTCAGCGGGGGGGACACAGATACGCAGTATTTT CASSFSGGDTDTQYF